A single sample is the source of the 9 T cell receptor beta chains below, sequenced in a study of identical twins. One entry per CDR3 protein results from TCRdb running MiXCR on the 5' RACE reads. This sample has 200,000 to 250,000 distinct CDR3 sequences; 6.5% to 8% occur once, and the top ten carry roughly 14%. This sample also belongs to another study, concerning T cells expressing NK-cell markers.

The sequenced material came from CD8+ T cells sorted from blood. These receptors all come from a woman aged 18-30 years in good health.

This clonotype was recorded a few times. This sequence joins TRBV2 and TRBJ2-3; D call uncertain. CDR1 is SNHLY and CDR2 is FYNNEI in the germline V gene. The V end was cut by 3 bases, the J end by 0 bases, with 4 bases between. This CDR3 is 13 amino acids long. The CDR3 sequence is CASSEDSTDTQYF. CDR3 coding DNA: TGTGCCAGCAGTGAGGACAGCACAGATACGCAGTATTTT.

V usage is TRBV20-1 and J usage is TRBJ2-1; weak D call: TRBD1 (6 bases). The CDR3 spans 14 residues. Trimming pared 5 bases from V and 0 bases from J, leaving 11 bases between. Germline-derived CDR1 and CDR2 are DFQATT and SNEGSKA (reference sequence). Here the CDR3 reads CSALKDSSYNEQFF. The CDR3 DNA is TGCAGTGCTCTGAAGGACAGCTCCTACAATGAGCAGTTCTTC.

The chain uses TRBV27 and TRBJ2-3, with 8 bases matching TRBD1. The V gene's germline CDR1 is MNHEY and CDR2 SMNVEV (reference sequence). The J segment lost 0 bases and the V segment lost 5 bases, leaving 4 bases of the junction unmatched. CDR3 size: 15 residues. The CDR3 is CASSTQGVSTDTQYF. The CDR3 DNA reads TGTGCCAGCAGTACACAGGGGGTGAGCACAGATACGCAGTATTTT.

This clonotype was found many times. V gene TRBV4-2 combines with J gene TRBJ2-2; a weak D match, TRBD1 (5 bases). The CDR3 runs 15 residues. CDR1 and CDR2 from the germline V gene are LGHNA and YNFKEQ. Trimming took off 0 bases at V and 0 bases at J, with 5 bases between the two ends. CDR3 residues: CASSQEGPNTGELFF. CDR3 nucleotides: TGTGCCAGCAGCCAAGAGGGGCCGAACACCGGGGAGCTGTTTTTT.

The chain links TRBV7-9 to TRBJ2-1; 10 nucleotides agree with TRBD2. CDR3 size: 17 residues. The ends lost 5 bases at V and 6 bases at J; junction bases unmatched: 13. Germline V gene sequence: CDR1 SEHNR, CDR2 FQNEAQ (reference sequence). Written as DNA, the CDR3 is TGTGCCAGCAGCAACCTTCCCCGGCTAGCGGGGGTCAATGAGCAGTTCTTC. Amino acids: CASSNLPRLAGVNEQFF.

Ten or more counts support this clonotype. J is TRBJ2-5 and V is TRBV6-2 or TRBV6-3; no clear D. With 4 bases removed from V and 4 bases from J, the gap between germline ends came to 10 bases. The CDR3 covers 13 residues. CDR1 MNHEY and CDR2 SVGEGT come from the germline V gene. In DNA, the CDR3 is TGTGCCAGCAGTTCCTCGGAGCGAGAGACCCAGTACTTC. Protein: CASSSSERETQYF.

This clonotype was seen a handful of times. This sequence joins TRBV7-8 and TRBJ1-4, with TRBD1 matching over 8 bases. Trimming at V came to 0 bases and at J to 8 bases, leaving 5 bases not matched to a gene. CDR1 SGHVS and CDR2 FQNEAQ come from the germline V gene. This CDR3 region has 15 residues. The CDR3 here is CASSLAGTGEEKLFF. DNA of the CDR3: TGTGCCAGCAGCTTAGCCGGGACAGGAGAGGAAAAACTGTTTTTT.

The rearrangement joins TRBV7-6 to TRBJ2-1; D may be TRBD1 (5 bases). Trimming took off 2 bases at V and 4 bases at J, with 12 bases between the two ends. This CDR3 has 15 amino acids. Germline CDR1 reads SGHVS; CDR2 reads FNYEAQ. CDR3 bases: TGTGCCAGCAGCTTAACACAGGATTCATACAATGAGCAGTTCTTC. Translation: CASSLTQDSYNEQFF.

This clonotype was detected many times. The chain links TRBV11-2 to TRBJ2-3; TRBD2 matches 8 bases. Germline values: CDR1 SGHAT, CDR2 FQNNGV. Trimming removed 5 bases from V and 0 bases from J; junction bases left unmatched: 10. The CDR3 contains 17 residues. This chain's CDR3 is CASSPWGGRKSTDTQYF. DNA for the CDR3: TGTGCCAGCAGCCCGTGGGGCGGGAGGAAGAGCACAGATACGCAGTATTTT.